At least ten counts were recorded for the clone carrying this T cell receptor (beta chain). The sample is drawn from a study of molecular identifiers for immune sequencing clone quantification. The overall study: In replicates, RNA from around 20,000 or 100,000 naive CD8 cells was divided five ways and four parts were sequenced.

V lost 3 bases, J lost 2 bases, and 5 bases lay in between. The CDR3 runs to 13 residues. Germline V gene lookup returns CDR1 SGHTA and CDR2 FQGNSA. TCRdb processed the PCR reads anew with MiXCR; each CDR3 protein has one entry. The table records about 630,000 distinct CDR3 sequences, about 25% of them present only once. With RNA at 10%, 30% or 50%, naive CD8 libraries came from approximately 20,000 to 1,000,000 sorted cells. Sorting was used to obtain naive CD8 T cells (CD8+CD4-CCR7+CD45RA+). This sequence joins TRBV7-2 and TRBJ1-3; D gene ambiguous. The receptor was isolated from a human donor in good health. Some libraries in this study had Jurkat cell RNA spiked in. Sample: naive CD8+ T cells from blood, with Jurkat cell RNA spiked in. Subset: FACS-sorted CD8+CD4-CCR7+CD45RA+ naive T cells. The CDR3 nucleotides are TGTGCCAGCAGCTTTACAGCTGGAAACACCATATATTTT. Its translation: CASSFTAGNTIYF.